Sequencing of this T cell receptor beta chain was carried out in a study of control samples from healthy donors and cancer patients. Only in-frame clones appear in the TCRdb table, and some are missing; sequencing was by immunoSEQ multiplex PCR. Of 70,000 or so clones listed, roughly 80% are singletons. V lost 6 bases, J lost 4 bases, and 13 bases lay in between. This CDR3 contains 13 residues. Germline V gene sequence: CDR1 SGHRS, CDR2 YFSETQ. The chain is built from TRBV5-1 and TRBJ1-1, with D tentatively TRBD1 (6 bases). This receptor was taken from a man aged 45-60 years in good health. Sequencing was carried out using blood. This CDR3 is CASNLRGGTEAFF. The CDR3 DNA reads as TGCGCCAGCAATCTGAGGGGGGGCACTGAAGCTTTCTTT.